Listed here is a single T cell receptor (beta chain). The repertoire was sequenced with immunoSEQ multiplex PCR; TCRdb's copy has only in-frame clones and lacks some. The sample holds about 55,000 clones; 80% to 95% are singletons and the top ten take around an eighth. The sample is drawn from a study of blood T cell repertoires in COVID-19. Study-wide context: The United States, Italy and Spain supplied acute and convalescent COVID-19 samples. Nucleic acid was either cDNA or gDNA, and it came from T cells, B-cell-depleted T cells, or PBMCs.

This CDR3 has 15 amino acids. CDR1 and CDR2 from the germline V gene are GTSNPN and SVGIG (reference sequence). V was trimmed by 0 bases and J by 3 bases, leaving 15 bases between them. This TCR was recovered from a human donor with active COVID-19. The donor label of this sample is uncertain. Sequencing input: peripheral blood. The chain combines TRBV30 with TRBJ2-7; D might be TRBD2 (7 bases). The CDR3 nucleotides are TGTGCCTGGAGTGTACCGGGGGGAGGGGGCTACGAGCAGTACTTC. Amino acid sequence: CAWSVPGGGGYEQYF.